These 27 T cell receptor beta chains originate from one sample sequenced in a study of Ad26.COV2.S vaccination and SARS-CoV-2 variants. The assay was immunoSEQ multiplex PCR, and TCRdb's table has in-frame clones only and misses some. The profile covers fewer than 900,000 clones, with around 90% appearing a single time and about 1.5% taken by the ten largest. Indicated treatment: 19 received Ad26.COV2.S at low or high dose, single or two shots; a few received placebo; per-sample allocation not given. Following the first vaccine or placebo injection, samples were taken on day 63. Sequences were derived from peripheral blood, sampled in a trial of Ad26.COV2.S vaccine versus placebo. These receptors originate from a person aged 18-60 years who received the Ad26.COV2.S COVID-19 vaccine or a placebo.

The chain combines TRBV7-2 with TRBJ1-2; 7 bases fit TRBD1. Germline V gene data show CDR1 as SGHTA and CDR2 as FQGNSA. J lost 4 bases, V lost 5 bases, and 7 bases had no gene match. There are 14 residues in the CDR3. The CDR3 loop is CASSPTTGTYGYTF. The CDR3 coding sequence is TGTGCCAGCAGCCCTACGACAGGGACCTATGGCTACACCTTC. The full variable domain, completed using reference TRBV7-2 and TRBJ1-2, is GAGVSQSPSNKVTEKGKDVELRCDPISGHTALYWYRQSLGQGLEFLIYFQGNSAPDKSGLPSDRFSAERTGGSVSTLTIQRTQQEDSAVYLCASSPTTGTYGYTFGSGTRLTVV.

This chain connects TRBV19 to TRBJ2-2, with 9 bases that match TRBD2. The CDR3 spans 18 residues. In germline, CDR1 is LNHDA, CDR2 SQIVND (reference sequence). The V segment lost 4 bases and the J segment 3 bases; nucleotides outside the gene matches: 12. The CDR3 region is CASSKPLAGTRDTGELFF. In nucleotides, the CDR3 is TGTGCCAGTAGTAAGCCGCTAGCGGGAACGAGGGACACCGGGGAGCTGTTTTTT. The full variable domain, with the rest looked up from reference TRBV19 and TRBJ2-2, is DGGITQSPKYLFRKEGQNVTLSCEQNLNHDAMYWYRQDPGQGLRLIYYSQIVNDFQKGDIAEGYSVSREKKESFPLTVTSAQKNPTAFYLCASSKPLAGTRDTGELFFGEGSRLTVL.

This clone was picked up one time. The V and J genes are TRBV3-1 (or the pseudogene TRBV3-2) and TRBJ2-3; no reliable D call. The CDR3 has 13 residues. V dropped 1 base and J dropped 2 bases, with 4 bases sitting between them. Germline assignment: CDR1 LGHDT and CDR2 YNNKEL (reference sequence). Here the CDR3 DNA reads TGTGCCAGCAGCCAAGGTTACACAGATACGCAGTATTTT. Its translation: CASSQGYTDTQYF.

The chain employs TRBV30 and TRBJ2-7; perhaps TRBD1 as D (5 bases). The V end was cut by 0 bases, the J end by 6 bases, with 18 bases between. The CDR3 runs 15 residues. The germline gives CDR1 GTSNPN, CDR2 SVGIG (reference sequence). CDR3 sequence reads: CAWSVRAFSLLEQYF. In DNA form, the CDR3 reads TGTGCCTGGAGTGTCAGGGCATTTTCCCTTCTCGAGCAGTACTTC.

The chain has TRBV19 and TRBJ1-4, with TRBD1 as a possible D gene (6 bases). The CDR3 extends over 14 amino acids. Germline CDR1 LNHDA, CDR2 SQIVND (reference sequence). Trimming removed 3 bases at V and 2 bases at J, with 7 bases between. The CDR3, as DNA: TGTGCCAGTAGTATCGGACAGACTAATGAAAAACTGTTTTTT. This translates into CASSIGQTNEKLFF.

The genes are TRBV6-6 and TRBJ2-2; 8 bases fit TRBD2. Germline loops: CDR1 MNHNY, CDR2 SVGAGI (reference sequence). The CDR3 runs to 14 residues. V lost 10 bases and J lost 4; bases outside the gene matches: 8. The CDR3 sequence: CATLLAGPTGELFF. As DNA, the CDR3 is TGTGCCACCCTGCTAGCGGGCCCCACCGGGGAGCTGTTTTTT.

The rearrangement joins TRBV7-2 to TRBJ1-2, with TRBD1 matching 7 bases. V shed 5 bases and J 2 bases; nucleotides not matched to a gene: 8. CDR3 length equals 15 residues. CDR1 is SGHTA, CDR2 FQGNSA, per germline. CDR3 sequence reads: CASSPPGQPNYGYTF. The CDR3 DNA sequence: TGTGCCAGCAGCCCGCCGGGACAGCCAAACTATGGCTACACCTTC.

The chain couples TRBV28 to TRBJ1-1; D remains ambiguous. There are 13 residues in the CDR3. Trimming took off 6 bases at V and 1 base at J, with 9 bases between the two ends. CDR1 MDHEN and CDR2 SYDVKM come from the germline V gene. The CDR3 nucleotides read TGTGCCAGCAGCGGACGTAAGAACACTGAAGCTTTCTTT. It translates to CASSGRKNTEAFF.

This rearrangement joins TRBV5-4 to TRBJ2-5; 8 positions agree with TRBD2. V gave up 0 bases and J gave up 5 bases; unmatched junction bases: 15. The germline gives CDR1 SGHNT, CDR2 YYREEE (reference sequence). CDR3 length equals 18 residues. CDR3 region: CASSLGAGDGGAWETQYF. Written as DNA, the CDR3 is TGTGCCAGCAGCTTGGGAGCGGGAGACGGGGGGGCATGGGAGACCCAGTACTTC.

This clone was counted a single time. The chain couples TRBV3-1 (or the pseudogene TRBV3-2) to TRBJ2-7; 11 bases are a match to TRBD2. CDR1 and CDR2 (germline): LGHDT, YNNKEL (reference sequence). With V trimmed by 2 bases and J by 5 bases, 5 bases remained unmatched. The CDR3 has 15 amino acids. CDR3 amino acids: CASSQLAGGWHEQYF. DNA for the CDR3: TGTGCCAGCAGCCAACTAGCGGGAGGATGGCACGAGCAGTACTTC.

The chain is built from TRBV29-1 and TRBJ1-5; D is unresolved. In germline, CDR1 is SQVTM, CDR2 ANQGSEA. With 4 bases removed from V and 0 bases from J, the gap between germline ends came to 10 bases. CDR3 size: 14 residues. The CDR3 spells CSVVGTDSNQPQHF. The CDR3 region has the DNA TGCAGCGTTGTTGGCACGGATAGCAATCAGCCCCAGCATTTT.

DNA for the CDR3: TGTGCCAGCTCACGGCAAGAGACTCAAGAGACCCAGTACTTC. Its translation is CASSRQETQETQYF. This chain links TRBV18 with TRBJ2-5; D is ambiguous. This CDR3 comprises 14 residues. CDR1 KGHSH and CDR2 LQKENI come from the germline V gene. Trimming took off 4 bases at V and 2 bases at J, with 11 bases between the two ends.

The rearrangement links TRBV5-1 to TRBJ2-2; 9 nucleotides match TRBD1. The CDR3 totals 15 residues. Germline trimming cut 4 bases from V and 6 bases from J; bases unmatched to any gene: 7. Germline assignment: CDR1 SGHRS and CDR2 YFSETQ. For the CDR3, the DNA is TGCGCCAGCAGCATAGGGACAGGGAGGGCCGGGGAGCTGTTTTTT. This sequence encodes CASSIGTGRAGELFF.

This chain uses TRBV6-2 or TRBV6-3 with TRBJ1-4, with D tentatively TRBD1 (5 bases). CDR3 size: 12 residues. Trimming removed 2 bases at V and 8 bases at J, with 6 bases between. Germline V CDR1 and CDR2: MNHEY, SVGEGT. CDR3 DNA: TGTGCCAGCAGTTACGGGGCAGAAAAACTGTTTTTT. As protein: CASSYGAEKLFF.

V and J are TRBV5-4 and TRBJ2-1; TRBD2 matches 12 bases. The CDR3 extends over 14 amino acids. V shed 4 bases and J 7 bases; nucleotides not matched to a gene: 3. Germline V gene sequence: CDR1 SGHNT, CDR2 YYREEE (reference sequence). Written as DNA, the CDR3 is TGTGCCAGCAGCCTAGCGGGAGGGAAGAATGAGCAGTTCTTC. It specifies CASSLAGGKNEQFF.

This CDR3 is CASSSTRSGIYEQYF. The CDR3, as DNA: TGTGCCAGCTCTTCCACCCGTAGCGGGATCTACGAGCAGTACTTC. J is TRBJ2-7 and V is TRBV18; TRBD2 matches at 8 bases. Trimming at V came to 6 bases and at J to 3 bases, leaving 10 bases not matched to a gene. This CDR3 is 15 amino acids long. CDR1 and CDR2 (germline): KGHSH, LQKENI.

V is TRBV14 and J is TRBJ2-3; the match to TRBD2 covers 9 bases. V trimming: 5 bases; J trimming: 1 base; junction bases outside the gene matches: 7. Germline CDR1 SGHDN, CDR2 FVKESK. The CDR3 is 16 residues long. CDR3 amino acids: CASSDLAGFRTDTQYF. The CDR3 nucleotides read TGTGCCAGCAGCGATCTAGCGGGATTTCGCACAGATACGCAGTATTTT.

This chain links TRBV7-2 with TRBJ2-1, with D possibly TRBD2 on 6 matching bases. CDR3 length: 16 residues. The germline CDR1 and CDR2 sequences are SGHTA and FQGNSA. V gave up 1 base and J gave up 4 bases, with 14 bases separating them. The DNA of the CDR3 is TGTGCCAGCAGCTTAGATGGCAATAGCGGTTACAATGAGCAGTTCTTC. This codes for CASSLDGNSGYNEQFF.

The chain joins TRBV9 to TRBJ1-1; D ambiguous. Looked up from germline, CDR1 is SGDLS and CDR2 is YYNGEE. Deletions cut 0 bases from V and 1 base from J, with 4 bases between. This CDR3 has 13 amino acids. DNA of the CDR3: TGTGCCAGCAGCGTAGCTCAGAACACTGAAGCTTTCTTT. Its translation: CASSVAQNTEAFF.

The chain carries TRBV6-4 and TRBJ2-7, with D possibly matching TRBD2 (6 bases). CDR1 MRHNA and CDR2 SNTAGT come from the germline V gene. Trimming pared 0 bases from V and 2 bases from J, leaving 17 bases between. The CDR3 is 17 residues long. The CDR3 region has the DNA TGTGCCAGCAGTGACTCGAAAGTAGGGACTTGCCCCTACGAGCAGTACTTC. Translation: CASSDSKVGTCPYEQYF.

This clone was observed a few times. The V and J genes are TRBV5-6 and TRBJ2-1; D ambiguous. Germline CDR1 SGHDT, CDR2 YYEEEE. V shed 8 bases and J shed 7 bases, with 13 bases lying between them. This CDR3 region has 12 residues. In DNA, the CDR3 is TGTGCCAGTACCCAGCTGATGAATGAGCAGTTCTTC. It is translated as CASTQLMNEQFF.

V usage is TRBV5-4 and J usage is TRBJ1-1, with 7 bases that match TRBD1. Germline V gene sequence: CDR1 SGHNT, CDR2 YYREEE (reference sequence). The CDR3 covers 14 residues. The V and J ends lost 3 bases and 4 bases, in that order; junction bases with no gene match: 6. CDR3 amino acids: CASSSQGPGTEAFF. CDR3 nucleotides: TGTGCCAGCAGCTCACAGGGGCCGGGCACTGAAGCTTTCTTT.

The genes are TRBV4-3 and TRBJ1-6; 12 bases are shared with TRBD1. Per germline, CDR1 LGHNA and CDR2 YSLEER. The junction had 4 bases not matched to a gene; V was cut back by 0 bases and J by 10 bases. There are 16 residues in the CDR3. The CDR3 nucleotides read TGCGCCAGCAGCCAAGATCCCGGGACAGGGGGCTCACCCCTCCACTTT. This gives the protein CASSQDPGTGGSPLHF.

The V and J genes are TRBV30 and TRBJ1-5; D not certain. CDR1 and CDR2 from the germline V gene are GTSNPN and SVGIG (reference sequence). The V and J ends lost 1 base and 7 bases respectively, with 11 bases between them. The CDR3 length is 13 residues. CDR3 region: CAWSGGVEQPQHF. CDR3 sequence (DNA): TGTGCCTGGAGTGGCGGTGTCGAACAGCCCCAGCATTTT.

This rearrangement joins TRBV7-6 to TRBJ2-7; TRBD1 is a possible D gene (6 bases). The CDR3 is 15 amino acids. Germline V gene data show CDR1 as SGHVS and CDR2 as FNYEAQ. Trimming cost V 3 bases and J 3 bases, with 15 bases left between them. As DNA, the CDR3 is TGTGCCAGCAGCTTGATACAGGGACCGAACTACGAGCAGTACTTC. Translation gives CASSLIQGPNYEQYF.

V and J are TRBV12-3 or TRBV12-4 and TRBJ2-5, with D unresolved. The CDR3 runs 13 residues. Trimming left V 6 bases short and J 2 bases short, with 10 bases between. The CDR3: CASRPGGQETQYF. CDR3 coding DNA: TGTGCCAGCAGACCGGGTGGACAAGAGACCCAGTACTTC.

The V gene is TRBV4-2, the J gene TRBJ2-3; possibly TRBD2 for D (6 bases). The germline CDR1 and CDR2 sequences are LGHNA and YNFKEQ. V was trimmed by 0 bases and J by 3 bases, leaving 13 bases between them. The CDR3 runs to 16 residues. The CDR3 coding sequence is TGTGCCAGCAGCCAAGAGGGCGGGGCGGGGACAGATACGCAGTATTTT. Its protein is CASSQEGGAGTDTQYF.